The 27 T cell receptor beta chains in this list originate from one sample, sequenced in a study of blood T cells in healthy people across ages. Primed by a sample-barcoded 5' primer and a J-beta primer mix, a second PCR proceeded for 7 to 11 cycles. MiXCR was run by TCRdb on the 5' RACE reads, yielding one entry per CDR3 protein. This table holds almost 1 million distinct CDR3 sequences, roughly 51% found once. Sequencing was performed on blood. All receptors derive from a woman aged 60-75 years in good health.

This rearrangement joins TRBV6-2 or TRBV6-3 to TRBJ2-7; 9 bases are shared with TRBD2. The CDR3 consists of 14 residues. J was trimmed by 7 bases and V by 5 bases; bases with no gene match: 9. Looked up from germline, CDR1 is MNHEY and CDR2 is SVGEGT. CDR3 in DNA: TGTGCCAGCAGTCCCATGGCGGGAGGGCGTGAGCAGTACTTC. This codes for CASSPMAGGREQYF.

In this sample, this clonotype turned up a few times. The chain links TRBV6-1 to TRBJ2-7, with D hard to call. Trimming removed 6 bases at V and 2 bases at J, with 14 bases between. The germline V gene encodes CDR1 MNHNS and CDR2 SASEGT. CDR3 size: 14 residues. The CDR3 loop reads CASRIGPETYEQYF. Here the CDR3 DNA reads TGTGCCAGCAGAATCGGGCCCGAGACCTACGAGCAGTACTTC.

The CDR3 region has the DNA TGTGCCAGCTCACGGGACAGGGTAGGAGATACGCAGTATTTT. Amino acids: CASSRDRVGDTQYF. V usage is TRBV18 and J usage is TRBJ2-3, with 9 positions matching TRBD1. There are 14 residues in the CDR3. Germline loops: CDR1 KGHSH, CDR2 LQKENI. With V trimmed by 4 bases and J by 5 bases, 4 bases remained unmatched.

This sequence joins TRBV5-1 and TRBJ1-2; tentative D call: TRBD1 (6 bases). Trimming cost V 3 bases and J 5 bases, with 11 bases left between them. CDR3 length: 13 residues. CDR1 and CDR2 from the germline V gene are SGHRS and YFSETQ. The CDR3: CASSSDRLYGYTF. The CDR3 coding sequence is TGCGCCAGCAGCTCCGACAGGCTTTATGGCTACACCTTC.

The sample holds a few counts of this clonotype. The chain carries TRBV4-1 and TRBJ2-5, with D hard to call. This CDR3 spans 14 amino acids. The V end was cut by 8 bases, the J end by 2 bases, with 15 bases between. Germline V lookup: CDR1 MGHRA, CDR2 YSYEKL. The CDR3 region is CASGASMKQETQYF. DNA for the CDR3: TGCGCCAGCGGAGCATCAATGAAACAAGAGACCCAGTACTTC.

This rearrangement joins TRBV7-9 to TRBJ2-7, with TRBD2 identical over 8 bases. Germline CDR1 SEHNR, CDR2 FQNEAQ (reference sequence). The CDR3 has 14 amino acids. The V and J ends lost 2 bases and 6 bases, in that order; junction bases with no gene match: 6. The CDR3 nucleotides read TGTGCCAGCAGCTTACGTCGGGAGGGGCTCGAGCAGTACTTC. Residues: CASSLRREGLEQYF.

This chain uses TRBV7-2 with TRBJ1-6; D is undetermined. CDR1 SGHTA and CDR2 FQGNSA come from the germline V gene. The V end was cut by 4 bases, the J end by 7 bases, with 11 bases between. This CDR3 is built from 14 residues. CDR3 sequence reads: CASSSWTRNSPLHF. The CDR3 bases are TGTGCCAGCAGCTCCTGGACCAGGAATTCACCCCTCCACTTT.

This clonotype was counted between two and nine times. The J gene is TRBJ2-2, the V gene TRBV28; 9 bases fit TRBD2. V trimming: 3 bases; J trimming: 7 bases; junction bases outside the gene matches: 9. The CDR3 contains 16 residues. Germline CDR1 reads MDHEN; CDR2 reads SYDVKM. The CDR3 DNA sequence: TGTGCCAGCAGTTTTAGCGGGAGCCCCCGTGGCGGGGAGCTGTTTTTT. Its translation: CASSFSGSPRGGELFF. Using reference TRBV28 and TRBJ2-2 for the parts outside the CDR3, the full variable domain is DVKVTQSSRYLVKRTGEKVFLECVQDMDHENMFWYRQDPGLGLRLIYFSYDVKMKEKGDIPEGYSVSREKKERFSLILESASTNQTSMYLCASSFSGSPRGGELFFGEGSRLTVL.

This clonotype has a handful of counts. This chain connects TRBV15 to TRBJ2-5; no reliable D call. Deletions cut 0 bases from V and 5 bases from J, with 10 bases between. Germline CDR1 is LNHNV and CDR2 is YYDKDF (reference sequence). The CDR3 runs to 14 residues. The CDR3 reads CATSREVTRETQYF. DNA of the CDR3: TGTGCCACCAGCAGAGAGGTCACGCGGGAGACCCAGTACTTC. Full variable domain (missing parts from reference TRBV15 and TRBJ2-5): DAMVIQNPRYQVTQFGKPVTLSCSQTLNHNVMYWYQQKSSQAPKLLFHYYDKDFNNEADTPDNFQSRRPNTSFCFLDIRSPGLGDTAMYLCATSREVTRETQYFGPGTRLLVL.

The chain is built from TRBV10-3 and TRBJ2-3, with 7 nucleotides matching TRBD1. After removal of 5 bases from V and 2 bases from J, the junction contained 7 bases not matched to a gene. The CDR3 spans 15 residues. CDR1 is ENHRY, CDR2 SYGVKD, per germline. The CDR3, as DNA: TGTGCCATCAGTAACCGGGACAGAGTCACAGATACGCAGTATTTT. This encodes CAISNRDRVTDTQYF.

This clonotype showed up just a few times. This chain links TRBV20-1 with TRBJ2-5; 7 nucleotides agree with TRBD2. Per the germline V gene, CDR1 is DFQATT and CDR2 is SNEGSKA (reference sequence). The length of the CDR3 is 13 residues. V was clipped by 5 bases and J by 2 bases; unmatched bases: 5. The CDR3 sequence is CSAPKRGQETQYF. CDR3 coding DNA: TGCAGTGCTCCCAAGCGGGGACAAGAGACCCAGTACTTC.

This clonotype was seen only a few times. CDR3 loop: CASSLERGSDTQYF. CDR3 nucleotides: TGTGCCAGCAGCTTAGAACGGGGGTCAGATACGCAGTATTTT. V usage is TRBV11-2 and J usage is TRBJ2-3; TRBD2 might be the D (6 bases). Germline V gives CDR1 SGHAT, CDR2 FQNNGV. The CDR3 consists of 14 residues. The V and J ends lost 0 bases and 4 bases respectively, with 8 bases between them.

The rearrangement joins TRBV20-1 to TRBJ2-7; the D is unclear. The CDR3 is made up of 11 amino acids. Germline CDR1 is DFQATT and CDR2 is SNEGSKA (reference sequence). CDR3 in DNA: TGCAGCTCTAGGAGCTCCTACGAGCAGTACTTC. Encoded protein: CSSRSSYEQYF.

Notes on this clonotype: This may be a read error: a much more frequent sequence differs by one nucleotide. The CDR3 is CASRPRDKGKQYF. In nucleotides, the CDR3 is TGTGCCAGCAGACCTAGGGACAAGGGAAAGCAGTACTTC. V gene TRBV27 combines with J gene TRBJ2-7; D might be TRBD1 (6 bases). V was pared by 6 bases and J by 8 bases, with 17 bases between. Germline lookup yields CDR1 MNHEY and CDR2 SMNVEV (reference sequence). The CDR3 is 13 amino acids.

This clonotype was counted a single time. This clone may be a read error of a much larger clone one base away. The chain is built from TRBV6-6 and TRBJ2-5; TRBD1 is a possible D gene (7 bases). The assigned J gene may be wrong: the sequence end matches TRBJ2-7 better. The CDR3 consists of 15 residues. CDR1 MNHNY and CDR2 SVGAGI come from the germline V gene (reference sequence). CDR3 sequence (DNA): TGTGCCAGCGGTTACAGGAGGGGGCGGTCAAGCGAGCAGTACTTC. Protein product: CASGYRRGRSSEQYF.

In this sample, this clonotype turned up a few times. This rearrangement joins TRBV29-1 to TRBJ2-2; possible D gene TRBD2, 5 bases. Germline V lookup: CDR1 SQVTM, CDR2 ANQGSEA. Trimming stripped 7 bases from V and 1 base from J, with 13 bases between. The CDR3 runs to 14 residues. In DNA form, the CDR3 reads TGCAGCGGCCAGGACTCAATGAACACCGGGGAGCTGTTTTTT. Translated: CSGQDSMNTGELFF.

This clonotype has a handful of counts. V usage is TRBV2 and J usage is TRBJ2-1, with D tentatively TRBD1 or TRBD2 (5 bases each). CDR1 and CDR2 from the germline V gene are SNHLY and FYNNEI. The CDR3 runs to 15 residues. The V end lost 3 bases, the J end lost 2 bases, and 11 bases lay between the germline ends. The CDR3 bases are TGTGCCAGCAGTGAGGGGGAGTTAGCCTACAATGAGCAGTTCTTC. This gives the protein CASSEGELAYNEQFF. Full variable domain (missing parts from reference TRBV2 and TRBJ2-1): EPEVTQTPSHQVTQMGQEVILRCVPISNHLYFYWYRQILGQKVEFLVSFYNNEISEKSEIFDDQFSVERPDGSNFTLKIRSTKLEDSAMYFCASSEGELAYNEQFFGPGTRLTVL.

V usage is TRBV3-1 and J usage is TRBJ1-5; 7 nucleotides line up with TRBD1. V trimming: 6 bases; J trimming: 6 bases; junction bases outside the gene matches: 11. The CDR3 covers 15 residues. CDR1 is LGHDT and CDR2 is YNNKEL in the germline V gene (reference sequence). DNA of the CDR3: TGTGCCAGCAGTCAAACGTCGACAGGGTCTCAGCCCCAGCATTTT. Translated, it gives CASSQTSTGSQPQHF.

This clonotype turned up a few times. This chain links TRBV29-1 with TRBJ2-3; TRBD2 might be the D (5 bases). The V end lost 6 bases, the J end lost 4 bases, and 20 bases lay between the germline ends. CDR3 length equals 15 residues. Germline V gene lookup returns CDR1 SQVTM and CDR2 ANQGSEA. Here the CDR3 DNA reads TGCAGCGTACTCCTCGACTACCCAGCAGCAGATACGCAGTATTTT. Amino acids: CSVLLDYPAADTQYF.

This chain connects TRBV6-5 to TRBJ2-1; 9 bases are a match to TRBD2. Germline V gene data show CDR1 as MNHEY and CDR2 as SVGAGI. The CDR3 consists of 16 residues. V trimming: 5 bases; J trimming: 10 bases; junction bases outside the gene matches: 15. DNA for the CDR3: TGTGCCAGCAGTAAGACCGGAGCGGGAGGCCCGTTAGAGCAGTTCTTC. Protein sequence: CASSKTGAGGPLEQFF.

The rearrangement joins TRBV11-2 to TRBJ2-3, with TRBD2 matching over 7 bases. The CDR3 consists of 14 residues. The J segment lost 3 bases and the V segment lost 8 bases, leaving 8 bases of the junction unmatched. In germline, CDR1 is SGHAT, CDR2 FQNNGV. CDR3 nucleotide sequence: TGTGCCAGCGGATGGCGGGAGTGGACAGATACGCAGTATTTT. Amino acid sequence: CASGWREWTDTQYF.

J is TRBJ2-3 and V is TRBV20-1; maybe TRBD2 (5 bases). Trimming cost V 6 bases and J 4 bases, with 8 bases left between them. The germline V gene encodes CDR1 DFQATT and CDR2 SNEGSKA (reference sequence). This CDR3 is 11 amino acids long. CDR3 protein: CSAQLADTQYF. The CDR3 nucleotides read TGCAGTGCCCAACTAGCAGATACGCAGTATTTT.

The chain's CDR3 is CASRSQGESNQPQHF. CDR3 nucleotides: TGTGCCAGCAGGAGCCAGGGGGAAAGCAATCAGCCCCAGCATTTT. The chain combines TRBV6-6 with TRBJ1-5, with 7 nucleotides matching TRBD1. This CDR3 spans 15 amino acids. Germline V CDR1 and CDR2: MNHNY, SVGAGI (reference sequence). V shed 6 bases and J 1 base; nucleotides not matched to a gene: 6.

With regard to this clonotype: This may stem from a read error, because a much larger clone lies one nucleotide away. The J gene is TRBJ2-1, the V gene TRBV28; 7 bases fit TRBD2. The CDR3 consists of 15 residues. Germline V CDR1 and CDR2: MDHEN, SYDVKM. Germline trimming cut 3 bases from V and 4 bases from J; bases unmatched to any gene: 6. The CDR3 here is CASSFVREGYNEQFF. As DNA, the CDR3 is TGTGCCAGCAGTTTTGTAAGGGAGGGGTACAATGAGCAGTTCTTC.

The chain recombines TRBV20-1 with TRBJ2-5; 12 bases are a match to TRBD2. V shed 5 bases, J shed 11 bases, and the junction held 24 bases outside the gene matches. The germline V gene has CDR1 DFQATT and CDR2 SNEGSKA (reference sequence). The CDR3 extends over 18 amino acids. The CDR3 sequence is CSAPRLAGVGIFHNEQYF. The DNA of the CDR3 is TGCAGTGCTCCCCGACTAGCGGGAGTGGGTATATTCCACAATGAGCAGTACTTC.

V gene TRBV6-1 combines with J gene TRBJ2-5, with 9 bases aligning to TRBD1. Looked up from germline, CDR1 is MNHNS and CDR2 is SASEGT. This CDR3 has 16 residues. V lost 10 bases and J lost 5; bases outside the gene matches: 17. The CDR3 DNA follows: TGTGCCACCTCCAGTCCTGGACAGGGGTATGAGGAGACCCAGTACTTC. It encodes CATSSPGQGYEETQYF.

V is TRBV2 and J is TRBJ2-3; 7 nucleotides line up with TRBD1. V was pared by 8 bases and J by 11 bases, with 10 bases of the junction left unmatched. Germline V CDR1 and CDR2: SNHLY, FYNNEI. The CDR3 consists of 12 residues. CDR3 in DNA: TGTGCCAGCGGACAGACAGGGACGGTGCAGTATTTT. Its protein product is CASGQTGTVQYF.